This TCR beta chain was profiled in a study of T cells in Graves' hyperthyroidism and ophthalmopathy. Study-wide results and caveats: The majority of expanded thyroid clonotypes above 0.001 also appeared in blood. By a 13 V-J model, ophthalmopathy was set apart from stable hyperthyroidism.

The trim removed 4 bases at V and 13 bases at J, leaving 1 base unmatched. CDR3 length equals 12 residues. Not enrolled were patients with uncontrolled infection, other autoimmune disease, pregnancy or lactation. Clinical symptoms, serum thyroxine, TRAb, thyroid ultrasound and orbital computed tomography informed diagnoses. TCR beta CDR3 sequences were amplified from RNA transcripts. The primer set for the first-round RT-PCR of the TCR CDR3 was HTBI. TCRdb independently ran MiXCR on the multiplex PCR reads; one entry per CDR3 protein. This table has around 600,000 distinct CDR3 sequences, 45% appearing once. Comments on this clonotype: Antigen specificity is unknown.

The sample consisted of peripheral blood or thyroid tissue (not recorded which). The TCR comes from an adult man with Graves' disease, either hyperthyroidism or ophthalmopathy (not recorded which). The rearrangement links TRBV12-3 or TRBV12-4 to TRBJ1-6, with 10 positions matching TRBD1. CDR3: CASSWDRGPLHF. The CDR3 DNA sequence: TGTGCCAGCAGTTGGGACAGGGGTCCCCTCCACTTT.